A selection of T cell receptor beta chains follows, all from one sample in a study of response to subunit inactivated influenza vaccine. MiXCR, run by TCRdb on the RT-PCR reads, gives a single entry per CDR3 protein. Of 800,000 to 1,000,000 distinct CDR3 sequences in the sample, 21% were seen once. The input for sequencing was PBMCs from blood, taken around 5 days after vaccination. The receptors come from a man aged 50 to 60 who received an inactivated influenza vaccine. The CDR3 runs from the conserved cysteine through the conserved F or W. The order of the fields is clone size, V gene, D gene, J gene, CDR3 DNA, CDR3 protein. A D gene is named only where the DNA matches it firmly. For some rows the clone size is stated as once, few or many, or as a class when expanded; others skip it.

few,TRBV7-9,NA,TRBJ1-1,TGTGCCAGCAGCTTCGCAGGGTCTGAAGCTTTCTTT,CASSFAGSEAFF
many,TRBV11-2,NA,TRBJ2-1,TGTGCCAGCAGCTTAGGGGGACTGGATGAGCAGTTCTTC,CASSLGGLDEQFF
NA,TRBV10-3,TRBD1,TRBJ1-5,TGTGCCATCAGAAAGACAGGGGACGACAATCAGCCCCAGCATTTT,CAIRKTGDDNQPQHF
many,TRBV5-1,NA,TRBJ1-1,TGCGCCAGCAGCTTGGCGGGAGGGGCCACTGAAGCTTTCTTT,CASSLAGGATEAFF
NA,TRBV29-1,NA,TRBJ2-5,TGCGGGGGCGGGGGAGAGACCCAGTACTTC,CGGGGETQYF
NA,TRBV5-1,NA,TRBJ2-3,TGCGCCAGCAGCCCGGACAGAGGAGGAGATACGCAGTATTTT,CASSPDRGGDTQYF
many,TRBV4-3,TRBD1,TRBJ1-5,TGCGCCAGCAGCAGCTCGGCAGGGGGCTATCAGCCCCAGCATTTT,CASSSSAGGYQPQHF
NA,TRBV18,TRBD1,TRBJ2-3,TGTGCCAGCTCACAAAGGACAGGGGCTGCCGATACGCAGTATTTT,CASSQRTGAADTQYF
few,TRBV10-3,TRBD2,TRBJ2-5,TGTGCCATCAGCCCGACTAGCGGGGGCAGGGAGACCCAGTACTTC,CAISPTSGGRETQYF
NA,TRBV18,NA,TRBJ2-5,TGTGCCAGCTCACCATCGTCTGGGGTGGTCTTGAAGACCCAGTACTTC,CASSPSSGVVLKTQYF
many,TRBV10-3,NA,TRBJ2-1,TGTGCCATCAGTGACCGCAATGAGCAGTTCTTC,CAISDRNEQFF
NA,TRBV5-1,NA,TRBJ2-1,TGCGCCAGCAGCCCACCGGCAGTTTACAATGAGCAGTTCTTC,CASSPPAVYNEQFF
few,TRBV7-2,NA,TRBJ2-5,TGTGCCAGCAGCTTACAAAGGGTATCTGAGACCCAGTACTTC,CASSLQRVSETQYF
few,TRBV12-3/TRBV12-4,NA,TRBJ1-4,TGTGCCAGCAGTTTTTTCCTAGGGCTTGGGGCTAATGAAAAACTGTTTTTT,CASSFFLGLGANEKLFF
NA,TRBV20-1,NA,TRBJ1-6,TGCAGTGCCCCCGCTCCCTCCTATAATTCACCCCTCCACTTT,CSAPAPSYNSPLHF
few,TRBV12-3/TRBV12-4,NA,TRBJ2-1,TGTGCCAGCAGTCGTAATGCGGTTGGTGAGCAGTTCTTC,CASSRNAVGEQFF
NA,TRBV6-5,NA,TRBJ1-1,TGTGCCAGCGCTGGAATGAACACTGAAGCTTTCTTT,CASAGMNTEAFF
NA,TRBV10-1,TRBD2,TRBJ2-1,TGCGCCAGCAGTGAGAATTTGGGACTAGGGATCAATGAGCAGTTCTTC,CASSENLGLGINEQFF
NA,TRBV27,TRBD2,TRBJ2-3,TGTGCCAGCAGTTTCCTCGGACTAGCGGGAGCAGATACGCAGTATTTT,CASSFLGLAGADTQYF
NA,TRBV25-1,TRBD1,TRBJ1-2,TGTGCCAGCAGTGTGGGACAGAGGCTCGGCTACACCTTC,CASSVGQRLGYTF
few,TRBV20-1,NA,TRBJ2-7,TGCAGTGCTAGCAGGCAGGGCGGGGAGCAGTACTTC,CSASRQGGEQYF
once,TRBV14,NA,TRBJ2-7,TGTGCCAGCAGCCGGGGCCCTCTCAGGGAGCAGTACTTC,CASSRGPLREQYF
NA,TRBV9,TRBD2,TRBJ2-1,TGTGCCAGCAGCGTAGGCGGTAGGGCGGGAGGCCACAATGAGCAGTTCTTC,CASSVGGRAGGHNEQFF
few,TRBV12-3/TRBV12-4,NA,TRBJ2-2,TGTGCCAGCAGTTTAGGGATGGCGAACACCGGGGAGCTGTTTTTT,CASSLGMANTGELFF
NA,TRBV2,NA,TRBJ2-7,TGTGCCAGCAGTTTTATTACGGGCGAGCAGTACTTC,CASSFITGEQYF
few,TRBV11-2,TRBD1,TRBJ2-3,TGTGCCAGCAGCCACAGGGGGCTTAGCACAGATACGCAGTATTTT,CASSHRGLSTDTQYF
NA,TRBV15,TRBD2,TRBJ2-3,TGTGCCACCAGTTTTGGGACTAGCGGGAGGGAAGATACGCAGTATTTT,CATSFGTSGREDTQYF
NA,TRBV7-2,NA,TRBJ2-1,TGTGCCAGCAGCTTAGCGAGGGACGATGAGCAGTTCTTC,CASSLARDDEQFF
NA,TRBV2,TRBD2,TRBJ2-3,TGTGCCATCAATCAAGCGGGAGACACAGATACGCAGTATTTT,CAINQAGDTDTQYF
few,TRBV20-1,TRBD1,TRBJ2-1,TGCAGTGCTCTATGGACAGGGACGGGTGAGCAGTTCTTC,CSALWTGTGEQFF
NA,TRBV5-1,NA,TRBJ2-5,TGCGCCAGCAGCTTTCGGCCAGGCACTCAAGAGACCCAGTACTTC,CASSFRPGTQETQYF
few,TRBV7-2,NA,TRBJ2-5,TGTGCCAGCAGCTTAGCGGGCTGGAGCCGGGAGACCCAGTACTTC,CASSLAGWSRETQYF
few,TRBV20-1,NA,TRBJ1-5,TGCAGTGCTAAAGCCACTTATAGCAATCAGCCCCAGCATTTT,CSAKATYSNQPQHF
NA,TRBV5-1,TRBD1,TRBJ2-1,TGCGCCAGCAGCCCGAATACGGGACAGGGGGCCAATGAGCAGTTCTTC,CASSPNTGQGANEQFF
few,TRBV29-1,NA,TRBJ1-2,TGCAGCGCTATGACAGCTAACTATGGCTACACCTTC,CSAMTANYGYTF
NA,TRBV7-2,TRBD1,TRBJ2-7,TGTGCCAGCAGCTGGAGCCGGGACAGGGGGTACGAGCAGTACTTC,CASSWSRDRGYEQYF
NA,TRBV4-1,NA,TRBJ1-1,TGCGCCAGCAGCCACCTTCTACAAGCAGACACTGAAGCTTTCTTT,CASSHLLQADTEAFF
NA,TRBV7-3,NA,TRBJ2-5,TGTGCCAGCAGTACAGGGTATTCAGAGACCCAGTACTTC,CASSTGYSETQYF
many,TRBV29-1,TRBD1,TRBJ1-2,TGCAGCGTGGACAGGGGGAACTATGGCTACACCTTC,CSVDRGNYGYTF
many,TRBV12-3/TRBV12-4,TRBD2,TRBJ2-5,TGTGCCAGCAGTGGACTAGCAGAAGAGACCCAGTACTTC,CASSGLAEETQYF
NA,TRBV7-2,NA,TRBJ2-7,TGTGCCAGCAGCTTAGTTGGAGGGCCATATGACGAGCAGTACTTC,CASSLVGGPYDEQYF
few,TRBV7-9,NA,TRBJ1-2,TGTGCCAGCAGCTATCTCGATGGCAGGGAATATGGCTACACCTTC,CASSYLDGREYGYTF
NA,TRBV18,TRBD1,TRBJ1-5,TGTGCCAGCTCACCGGGACAGGGGTTTAGCAATCAGCCCCAGCATTTT,CASSPGQGFSNQPQHF
few,TRBV20-1,NA,TRBJ2-5,TGCAGTGCTAGAGAACCTGTGGTTGGGGAGACCCAGTACTTC,CSAREPVVGETQYF
few,TRBV12-3/TRBV12-4,NA,TRBJ2-7,TGTGCCAGCACTTCAGCGGGCCTCTACGAGCAGTACTTC,CASTSAGLYEQYF
NA,TRBV6-6,TRBD1,TRBJ1-2,TGTGCCAGCAGACCGGGTGGCACAGGGGGGTCTGGCTACACCTTC,CASRPGGTGGSGYTF
many,TRBV11-2,NA,TRBJ2-3,TGTGCCAGCAGCTTAGCTGCGGGATTTGGAGTAGATACGCAGTATTTT,CASSLAAGFGVDTQYF
NA,TRBV5-1,NA,TRBJ2-7,TGCGCCAGCAGCATTGGGAGGCAGGGACCCTACGAGCAGTACTTC,CASSIGRQGPYEQYF
few,TRBV6-1,TRBD1,TRBJ2-7,TGTGCCAGCAGTGGACTTCTCCGACAGGGTCTTACCTACGAGCAGTACTTC,CASSGLLRQGLTYEQYF
few,TRBV20-1,TRBD2,TRBJ2-1,TGCAGTGCTAGAGGGATTAGCGGGGGCTTCGACAATGAGCAGTTCTTC,CSARGISGGFDNEQFF
few,TRBV5-1,NA,TRBJ2-1,TGCGCCAGCAGCTTGGCCTCGGACAATGAGCAGTTCTTC,CASSLASDNEQFF
NA,TRBV20-1,NA,TRBJ2-3,TGCAGTGCTAATGGGGGAGGCGGGACAGATACGCAGTATTTT,CSANGGGGTDTQYF